Below, 30 T cell receptor beta chains from the same sample are listed, as sequenced in a study of CD8+CD57+ T cells in acquired aplastic anemia. Template material for TCR beta VDJ and CDR3 profiling consisted of genomic DNA. MiXCR, applied by TCRdb to the reads, yields one record per CDR3 protein. The data show some 290,000 distinct CDR3 sequences, with approximately 56% seen just once and 8% held by the top ten. Sequenced sample: sorted CD4+, CD8+, or CD8+CD57+ T cells (not recorded which) from PBMCs. The receptors originated from a human donor with severe aplastic anemia or a healthy control (not recorded which).

As concerns this clonotype: As the CDR3 is not closed by the conserved phenylalanine or tryptophan, this likely results from a read error. The genes are TRBV2 and TRBJ1-2, with D hard to call. The CDR3 sequence is 12 residues long. The germline V gene has CDR1 SNHLY and CDR2 FYNNEI. Trimming stripped 8 bases from V and 4 bases from J, with 11 bases between. CDR3 sequence: CASWADGYGYTV. The CDR3 nucleotides read TGTGCCAGCTGGGCCGATGGCTATGGCTACACCGTC.

V usage is TRBV9 and J usage is TRBJ2-5; 10 bases fit TRBD2. Germline V gene sequence: CDR1 SGDLS, CDR2 YYNGEE. CDR3 length: 19 amino acids. V lost 4 bases, J lost 5 bases, and 20 bases stayed unmatched. The CDR3 region has the DNA TGTGCCAGCAGCTCATGGGGACAGGAAGGTGGACTAGCGGTGGAGACCCAGTACTTC. It specifies CASSSWGQEGGLAVETQYF.

This rearrangement joins TRBV20-1 to TRBJ2-7; TRBD1 is a possible D gene (6 bases). The CDR3 has 14 amino acids. Germline V gene sequence: CDR1 DFQATT, CDR2 SNEGSKA (reference sequence). Trimming cost V 5 bases and J 3 bases, with 17 bases left between them. The CDR3 is CSAARDTNFYEQYF. Written as DNA, the CDR3 is TGCAGTGCTGCCCGGGACACAAACTTCTACGAGCAGTACTTC.

V and J are TRBV20-1 and TRBJ1-4; D may be TRBD1 (6 bases). In germline, CDR1 is DFQATT, CDR2 SNEGSKA (reference sequence). The CDR3 loop spans 12 amino acids. V lost 6 bases and J 8 bases, leaving 13 bases between the germline ends. CDR3 region: CSASGAGEKLFF. CDR3 DNA: TGCAGTGCGTCGGGGGCGGGAGAAAAACTGTTTTTT.

The chain uses TRBV7-3 and TRBJ2-3; 8 bases agree with TRBD1. Germline assignment: CDR1 SGHTA and CDR2 FQGTGA. J was trimmed by 4 bases and V by 7 bases; bases with no gene match: 4. This CDR3 has 13 amino acids. CDR3 DNA sequence: TGTGCCAGCACTCGGACAGGGCCAGATACGCAGTATTTT. It codes for CASTRTGPDTQYF.

There are many counts of this clonotype. The chain is built from TRBV20-1 and TRBJ1-2; D is perhaps TRBD1 (5 bases). Trimming removed 0 bases at V and 8 bases at J, with 10 bases between. Germline assignment: CDR1 DFQATT and CDR2 SNEGSKA (reference sequence). This CDR3 region has 12 residues. The CDR3 region has the DNA TGCAGTGCTAGAGATCGGGGGTACGGCTACACCTTC. This encodes CSARDRGYGYTF.

The chain employs TRBV10-2 and TRBJ2-3; D not certain. Trimming took off 7 bases at V and 3 bases at J, with 11 bases between the two ends. CDR1 WSHSY and CDR2 SAAADI come from the germline V gene. The CDR3 is made up of 13 amino acids. This CDR3 reads CASNPTVTDTQYF. CDR3 in DNA: TGCGCCAGCAATCCTACAGTGACAGATACGCAGTATTTT.

This rearrangement joins TRBV12-3 or TRBV12-4 to TRBJ1-6, with a weak D call TRBD1 (5 bases). The V end lost 6 bases, the J end lost 10 bases, and 16 bases lay between the germline ends. The CDR3 runs 14 residues. CDR3 residues: CASSQGAEASPLHF. The CDR3 region has the DNA TGTGCCAGCAGCCAAGGGGCGGAGGCGTCACCCCTCCACTTT.

The gene calls are TRBV15 and TRBJ1-2; D may be TRBD1 (5 bases). The CDR3 loop spans 14 amino acids. Trimming pared 0 bases from V and 4 bases from J, leaving 9 bases between. Germline CDR1 is LNHNV and CDR2 is YYDKDF (reference sequence). The CDR3 region is CATSREGAGYGYTF. CDR3 nucleotide sequence: TGTGCCACCAGCAGAGAAGGGGCTGGCTATGGCTACACCTTC.

The chain has TRBV24-1 and TRBJ2-5, with 7 nucleotides matching TRBD2. CDR1 and CDR2 from the germline V gene are KGHDR and SFDVKD. The CDR3 length is 16 residues. After removal of 3 bases from V and 2 bases from J, the junction contained 8 bases not matched to a gene. The CDR3 loop is CATSDPLGGIQETQYF. DNA for the CDR3: TGTGCCACCAGTGATCCCCTCGGGGGGATTCAAGAGACCCAGTACTTC.

Details on this clonotype: Compared with germline, one end of the junction differs, possibly owing to a read error. V usage is TRBV24-1 and J usage is TRBJ1-2; the D gene is possibly TRBD1 (5 bases). Germline CDR1 is KGHDR and CDR2 is SFDVKD. There are 14 residues in the CDR3. The CDR3 DNA reads as TGTGCCATCAGTGAGGAGGGGTCTAACTATGGCTACACCTTC. It encodes CAISEEGSNYGYTF.

This chain links TRBV7-9 with TRBJ1-2; D call uncertain. The germline V and J ends were trimmed by 2 bases and 3 bases, with 7 bases remaining between them. The CDR3 loop spans 13 amino acids. Germline values: CDR1 SEHNR, CDR2 FQNEAQ (reference sequence). Here the CDR3 reads CASSLSGHYGYTF. DNA for the CDR3: TGTGCCAGCAGCTTATCAGGACACTATGGCTACACCTTC.

The V and J genes are TRBV24-1 and TRBJ2-7; the D gene is possibly TRBD1 (5 bases). CDR3 size: 15 residues. V was trimmed by 0 bases and J by 4 bases, leaving 12 bases between them. CDR1 and CDR2 (germline): KGHDR, SFDVKD. CDR3 region: CATSDLGQGTYEQYF. Here the CDR3 DNA reads TGTGCCACCAGTGATTTGGGGCAGGGAACGTACGAGCAGTACTTC.

This clonotype occurred many times. This chain joins TRBV6-1 and TRBJ1-3, with a tentative D call TRBD1 (5 bases). Trimming shortened V by 6 bases and J by 9 bases, and 18 bases separated the two germline ends. CDR3 size: 14 residues. From germline, CDR1 is MNHNS and CDR2 SASEGT. This CDR3 reads CASRSQGPAVTIYF. The CDR3 DNA sequence: TGTGCCAGCAGGTCTCAGGGCCCGGCCGTCACCATATATTTT.

The chain links TRBV10-3 to TRBJ2-7; TRBD2 matches 9 bases. Germline V lookup: CDR1 ENHRY, CDR2 SYGVKD. The CDR3 covers 16 residues. J gave up 1 base and V 3 bases, and 7 bases lay outside the gene matches. CDR3 residues: CAISDPAGGPSYEQYF. For the CDR3, the DNA is TGTGCCATCAGTGATCCAGCGGGGGGTCCATCCTACGAGCAGTACTTC.

The rearrangement joins TRBV29-1 to TRBJ2-5, with D tentatively TRBD1 (5 bases). This CDR3 region has 15 residues. CDR1 and CDR2 (germline): SQVTM, ANQGSEA. V lost 2 bases to trimming and J lost 1 base, with 14 bases between them. The DNA of the CDR3 is TGCAGCGTTGAACCCGTGGGGCGGATCCAAGAGACCCAGTACTTC. This encodes CSVEPVGRIQETQYF.

The chain employs TRBV20-1 and TRBJ2-5; a possible D gene is TRBD2 (5 bases). The CDR3 runs to 15 residues. CDR1 and CDR2 (germline): DFQATT, SNEGSKA (reference sequence). Trimming removed 3 bases at V and 0 bases at J, with 14 bases between. CDR3 sequence (DNA): TGCAGTGCTAGCTCCGCCAGGAGGTACCAAGAGACCCAGTACTTC. This gives the protein CSASSARRYQETQYF.

The CDR3 DNA reads TGTGCCAGCAGCTTGACAGGGAACAATCAGCCCCAGCATTTT. It translates to CASSLTGNNQPQHF. The chain combines TRBV7-2 with TRBJ1-5, with 7 bases matching TRBD1. Trimming removed 3 bases from V and 3 bases from J; junction bases left unmatched: 2. CDR1 and CDR2 from the germline V gene are SGHTA and FQGNSA. CDR3 length: 14 amino acids.

The rearrangement links TRBV9 to TRBJ2-2; 10 positions agree with TRBD2. J gave up 0 bases and V 2 bases, and 1 base lay outside the gene matches. The CDR3 has 16 residues. Germline values: CDR1 SGDLS, CDR2 YYNGEE. CDR3 coding DNA: TGTGCCAGCAGCGTTAGCGGGGGGCCGAACACCGGGGAGCTGTTTTTT. This gives the protein CASSVSGGPNTGELFF. The variable domain in full, with the rest retrieved from reference TRBV9 and TRBJ2-2, is DSGVTQTPKHLITATGQRVTLRCSPRSGDLSVYWYQQSLDQGLQFLIQYYNGEERAKGNILERFSAQQFPDLHSELNLSSLELGDSALYFCASSVSGGPNTGELFFGEGSRLTVL.

V usage is TRBV7-9 and J usage is TRBJ1-2; D not certain. The V gene's germline CDR1 is SEHNR and CDR2 FQNEAQ (reference sequence). Trimming cost V 4 bases and J 4 bases, with 10 bases left between them. The CDR3 covers 13 residues. CDR3 bases: TGTGCCAGCAGCTCGCAGGCTGGCTATGGCTACACCTTC. This sequence encodes CASSSQAGYGYTF.

This clonotype was seen many times. The chain employs TRBV27 and TRBJ2-7; no firm D call. CDR3 length: 16 residues. With 3 bases removed from V and 4 bases from J, the gap between germline ends came to 19 bases. The germline gives CDR1 MNHEY, CDR2 SMNVEV (reference sequence). CDR3: CASSFSSNSRIYEQYF. CDR3 nucleotide sequence: TGTGCCAGCAGTTTCTCCTCTAATTCCCGGATTTACGAGCAGTACTTC.

This chain links TRBV5-1 with TRBJ2-1, with D possibly being TRBD1 (6 bases). This CDR3 spans 14 amino acids. Trimming left V 3 bases short and J 2 bases short, with 9 bases between. Germline CDR1 reads SGHRS; CDR2 reads YFSETQ. CDR3 in amino acids: CASSYREAYNEQFF. CDR3 DNA: TGCGCCAGCAGCTACAGGGAAGCCTACAATGAGCAGTTCTTC. The full variable domain, with the rest looked up from reference TRBV5-1 and TRBJ2-1, is KAGVTQTPRYLIKTRGQQVTLSCSPISGHRSVSWYQQTPGQGLQFLFEYFSETQRNKGNFPGRFSGRQFSNSRSEMNVSTLELGDSALYLCASSYREAYNEQFFGPGTRLTVL.

The chain is built from TRBV10-3 and TRBJ2-1; 8 bases are a match to TRBD2. V dropped 6 bases and J dropped 3; count of bases not matched to a gene: 10. The CDR3 extends over 16 amino acids. The germline V gene encodes CDR1 ENHRY and CDR2 SYGVKD. The CDR3 bases are TGTGCCATCAGGATGGGTCTAGCGGGTGGCTACAATGAGCAGTTCTTC. It is translated as CAIRMGLAGGYNEQFF.

The gene calls are TRBV2 and TRBJ1-5; TRBD1 agrees at 8 bases. The J segment lost 2 bases and the V segment lost 1 base, leaving 1 base of the junction unmatched. This CDR3 comprises 15 residues. CDR1 and CDR2 from the germline V gene are SNHLY and FYNNEI. The CDR3, as DNA: TGTGCCAGCAGTGAAGGGACAGGGTGCAATCAGCCCCAGCATTTT. Its protein product is CASSEGTGCNQPQHF.

On this clonotype itself: At one boundary the junction diverges from the germline segment, which might be a read error. V and J are TRBV9 and TRBJ1-1; D ambiguous. Germline assignment: CDR1 SGDLS and CDR2 YYNGEE. This CDR3 region has 14 residues. The CDR3 here is CASGVGPESAEASF. DNA for the CDR3: TGTGCCAGCGGCGTAGGGCCGGAAAGCGCTGAAGCTTCCTTT.

A note on this clonotype: This likely comes from a read error, as the CDR3 has no conserved phenylalanine or tryptophan at its end. The rearrangement links TRBV19 to TRBJ2-1; the D gene is possibly TRBD1 (6 bases). CDR1 and CDR2 from the germline V gene are LNHDA and SQIVND (reference sequence). The CDR3 contains 12 residues. V gave up 5 bases and J gave up 10 bases, with 12 bases separating them. The CDR3 DNA follows: TGTGCCAGTAGTCCCACCGGGACAGAGCAGTTCCTC. It yields the protein CASSPTGTEQFL.

Here the CDR3 DNA reads TGCAGCGTTGAAGGGGGGGCTGGTCGCGAGCAGTACTTC. This translates into CSVEGGAGREQYF. V is TRBV29-1 and J is TRBJ2-7, with D perhaps assigned TRBD1 or TRBD2 (6 bases each). Trimming pared 1 base from V and 6 bases from J, leaving 13 bases between. This CDR3 is 13 amino acids long. Germline CDR1 reads SQVTM; CDR2 reads ANQGSEA.

Only a few counts were recorded for this clonotype. A much larger clonotype is one base distant, so this may be a read error. The chain combines TRBV6-2 or TRBV6-3 with TRBJ1-1; no clear D gene. The CDR3 covers 11 residues. The V gene lost 7 bases and the J gene lost 4 bases, with 7 bases spanning the gap. The V gene's germline CDR1 is MNHEY and CDR2 SVGEGT. The CDR3 here is CASTVSTEAFF. CDR3 DNA sequence: TGTGCCAGCACAGTGAGCACTGAAGCTTTCTTT.

This clonotype was seen ten or more times. The CDR3 coding sequence is TGTGCCAGCAGCCCCCGAGTAGGGGGGGGGTACGAGCAGTACTTC. It codes for CASSPRVGGGYEQYF. V is TRBV7-2 and J is TRBJ2-7; maybe TRBD2 (7 bases). The germline gives CDR1 SGHTA, CDR2 FQGNSA. The CDR3 is made up of 15 amino acids. Trimming pared 5 bases from V and 4 bases from J, leaving 18 bases between.

This clonotype was observed a single time. The chain is built from TRBV5-1 and TRBJ2-7, with 7 bases matching TRBD1. The germline CDR1 and CDR2 sequences are SGHRS and YFSETQ. V lost 3 bases and J lost 3; bases outside the gene matches: 6. The CDR3 totals 14 residues. CDR3 in amino acids: CASSSQGSGYEQYF. CDR3 DNA: TGCGCCAGCAGCTCACAGGGGTCCGGCTACGAGCAGTACTTC.